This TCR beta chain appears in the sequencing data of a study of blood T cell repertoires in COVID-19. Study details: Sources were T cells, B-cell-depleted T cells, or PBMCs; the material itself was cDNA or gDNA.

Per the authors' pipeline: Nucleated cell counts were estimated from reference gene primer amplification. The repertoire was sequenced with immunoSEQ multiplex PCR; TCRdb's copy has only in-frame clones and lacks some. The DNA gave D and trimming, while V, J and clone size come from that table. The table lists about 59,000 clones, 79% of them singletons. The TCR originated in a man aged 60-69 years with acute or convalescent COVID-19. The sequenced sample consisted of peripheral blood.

DNA of the CDR3: TGTGCCAGCAGCTTCGACAATAACTATGGCTACACCTTC. Translated: CASSFDNNYGYTF. The V call is TRBV11-1, the J call TRBJ1-2; D gene ambiguous. The CDR3 runs 13 residues. The V gene's germline CDR1 is SGHAT and CDR2 FQDESV (reference sequence). The V end was cut by 3 bases, the J end by 1 base, with 6 bases between.